This T cell receptor beta chain was captured by sequencing in a study of cytomegalovirus exposure and HLA in healthy donors (dated by TCRdb to about 2017). For the study in its entirety: In an earlier analysis of some 610 of the donors, less than 350 Gb of sequence data and 95 million to 130 million unique TCR beta sequences from roughly 180 million T cells were reported. About 310 gigabases of sequencing data and approximately 93 million unique TCR sequences were included in an early release covering around 600 HLA-typed donors. Of the roughly 420 genotyped donors, 70% to 90% were placed in the genetic ancestry cluster associated with self-reported Caucasian donors. The study aimed to test whether signatures of past pathogen exposure could be identified by cataloging public T cell receptors. Using immunosequencing, the study profiled T cell repertoires from fewer than 700 subjects and related those repertoires to cytomegalovirus serostatus. Along with the approximately 700-subject first cohort, a separate validation cohort of over a hundred different subjects was used. To predict cytomegalovirus infection status, the study combined high-throughput TCR immunosequencing, statistical association of individual TCRs with disease status, and machine learning. In a later analysis, previously published TCR beta repertoires from several hundred donors were re-analyzed and high-resolution HLA genotyping was added so that TCR occurrence patterns could be studied. The later analysis used no new phenotypic data to find candidate immune exposures, relying instead on TCR beta sequences and their occurrence across donors. An earlier analysis of approximately 640 of the donors applied high-throughput TCR beta sequencing to assess whether each TCR beta V gene segment acted as functional or pseudogenic. Donor age, sex, ethnicity and CMV serostatus were compiled together with the repertoire data. A later genetic analysis took genome-wide SNP genotypes for 398 of the 666 donors and used that subset as a discovery cohort. Every discovery cohort repertoire had been produced on one sequencing platform. HLA typing included class I and class II loci at four-digit resolution. Typing coverage varied by locus: roughly 629-640 donors for A, B, C, DRB1 and DQB1; approximately 520 for DQA1; about 600 for DPA1; around 450 for DPB1. Five DR-DQ haplotypes were treated as single units for association and clustering because of strong linkage in the cohort. Across under 500 genotyped donors of the cohort, an average of approximately 240,000 unique TCR beta nucleotide sequences per donor were sequenced, and around 19% of those sequences were non-productive.

Library creation used the immunoSEQ multiplex PCR assay. The multiplex PCR relied on a mix of 60 forward primers for TCR Vbeta segments and 13 reverse primers for TCR Jbeta segments. A multiplex PCR assay on genomic DNA amplified the CDR3 region of rearranged TCR beta genes. Amplified TCR beta libraries were sequenced as 87-base-pair reads on the Illumina HiSeq System. The study's processing was this. A later analysis tallied 75 million to 95 million unique TCR beta chains across the 610 or so repertoires, and approximately 11 million of those chains were shared by two or more donors. Raw reads were error-corrected and collapsed into unique sequences with a nearest-neighbor algorithm that merged closely related sequences to remove PCR and sequencing errors. To assign V, D and J gene segments, CDR3 sequences were aligned to IMGT reference sequences. Each retained sequence needed at least a six-nucleotide match to both a V gene segment and a J gene segment. Rearrangements were called productive when the CDR3 lacked stop codons and stayed in frame with V and J; all others were non-productive. CDR3 was defined according to IMGT convention as the region running from the second conserved V-encoded cysteine to the conserved J-encoded phenylalanine. In an earlier analysis of some 550 of the donors, sequences lacking an unambiguous match to a single V gene segment were excluded. In an earlier analysis of about 590 of the donors, a V segment was called functional when productive rearrangements were above 56.7%, and segregating when the standard deviation between donors exceeded 5%. To diagnose cytomegalovirus status from the catalog of TCR beta chain sequences, a statistical classification framework was built. A later analysis assigned V and J genes by comparing TCR nucleotide sequences with IMGT/GENE-DB human TR gene sequences. Using the TCRdist pipeline, a later analysis assigned CDR3 sequences along with most-parsimonious VDJ recombination scenarios. In a later analysis, each TCR beta chain was defined by its CDR3 amino acid sequence together with its V-gene family, and reads lacking a unique V-gene family were excluded. To address suspected cross-contamination and a sequencing artifact, a later analysis removed around 600 highly shared, low-generation-probability nucleotide sequences. For each public chain, a later analysis derived a clonal expansion index from normalized ranks of inferred template counts within each repertoire. A later analysis computed generation probabilities with a VDJ recombination model fitted to out-of-frame rearrangements, and checked the results against IGoR. A later analysis scored TCR-TCR, TCR-HLA and TCR-CMV co-occurrence with hypergeometric tests, applying a repertoire-size bias correction to TCR pairs. In a later analysis, false discovery rates were estimated by permuting HLA or CMV assignments 20 times. A later analysis grouped co-occurring TCRs with DBSCAN, adding TCRdist sequence similarity when clustering within HLA-allele-positive subsets. Repertoires with fewer than 30,000 or more than 120,000 public chains were left out of co-occurrence clustering, as were five repertoires with anomalous nucleotide sharing. TCRdb obtained this table from immuneACCESS and retained in-frame rearrangements with V and J assigned. These tables miss some clones; where compared with another copy, unresolved V genes account for less than half of the shortfall, and the remainder is unexplained. That table gives V, J and clone size, and the DNA gave D and trimming. The sample table contains around 150,000 clones; only one count was recorded for approximately 70% of them. The ten top clones hold around 6.8% of the sample.

General study outcomes and caveats: A cluster of highly shared sequence variants was judged likely to be a technical artifact of the sequencing pipeline. The authors suggested that the approach could potentially be extended to other disease states and immunological phenotypes. A further reported finding was that TCR beta sequences accurately predicted the HLA-A and HLA-B alleles for most subjects in the first cohort. Broadly in line with IMGT annotations, most TCR beta V segments showed up in productive rearrangements about 87% or about 30% of the time in an earlier analysis of a few hundred of the donors. In a later genetic analysis, fewer N-insertions in productive TCRs were reported among donors in an Asian-associated ancestry cluster than the roughly 670-donor mean. In a later analysis, most CMV-associated TCR beta chains were found to appear HLA-restricted, with HLA associations seemingly driven largely by CMV exposure. The only immune exposure information available for the cohort was CMV serostatus. Assigning TCR associations to individual alleles was difficult when HLA alleles, especially DR and DQ, strongly co-occurred. Several of the top co-occurrence clusters appeared to be linked to parvovirus B19, influenza, CMV and Epstein-Barr virus, according to a later analysis. A later analysis found that TCR association rates varied across HLA loci, with DRB1 alleles showing the most associated TCRs and HLA-C alleles the fewest. In vitro tests confirmed that a few of the cytomegalovirus-associated TCR beta chains recognize cytomegalovirus antigens. In a later genetic analysis, a missense DCLRE1C variant was associated with V-gene and J-gene trimming of TCR beta chains, and the association was replicated in an independent cohort. The classifier was reported to diagnose cytomegalovirus status with high specificity and sensitivity in both the original cohort and the validation cohort. Some IMGT-functional V segments, including TRBV6-2 and TRBV6-3, could not be told apart with the 87-base-pair reads, so those segments were excluded. Most TCR sequences were seen in very few donors, while some public TCRs were found in many individuals. Correlated functional status among segregating V segments might be attributable to linkage disequilibrium, but an unknown experimental factor could not be ruled out. A later analysis associated about 16,000 TCR beta sequences with specific HLA alleles at a false discovery rate of 0.05. A later analysis found that HLA-associated TCR beta chains were more clonally expanded and had lower generation probabilities than equally common non-associated chains. The study listed 164 TCR beta chains as associated with cytomegalovirus. The earlier analysis of 587 of the donors excluded approximately 17 rarely observed V segments, including chromosome 9 orphons, because counts were too low. Only TCR beta chains were sequenced in this cohort, and the absence of alpha or paired-chain data limited detectable features. Because HLA typing was unavailable for some donors at each locus, only the typed subset was used in association tests. Sequencing depth was assumed to be roughly uniform across donors in the presence/absence analyses, though that assumption may not hold.

Inclusive of the bounding cysteine and phenylalanine, the CDR3 is 13 residues long. Solely the CDR3 DNA is kept, with 39 bases framed from the first base. V is pared back by 6 bases and J by 1 base, with 7 bases lying between the germline termini. Per the germline V gene, MNHEY is the CDR1 and SVGAGI is the CDR2. In total, just over 650 healthy bone marrow donors made up the cohort. All cohort members were sampled while nominally healthy, although unrecorded immune exposures were likely present. The donor tested CMV seropositive and was one of the 289 seropositive cohort members. Each donor provided a peripheral blood sample, and peripheral blood mononuclear cells were used for TCR beta sequencing. Genomic DNA was extracted from the blood cell samples with the Qiagen DNeasy Blood Extraction Kit. Concerning this clone: The specificity of this receptor is unknown. The sample holds no much larger clone one base away, and base qualities are not on file.

The sequence joins TRBV6-5 to TRBJ1-5; no D gene can be assigned with confidence. This TCR was sampled from a middle-aged man in good health and CMV-seropositive. Sequenced sample: PBMCs. The CDR3 in this case is CASSHGSNQPQHF. The sequenced DNA is TGTGCCAGCAGCCACGGGAGCAATCAGCCCCAGCATTTT.